This TCR beta chain was documented in a study of cytotoxic CD8 clonotypes in ibrutinib-treated CLL. Generated by immunoSEQ multiplex PCR, the TCRdb table keeps only in-frame clones and is missing some. The sample holds about 310,000 clones, approximately 80% seen once. This clone was found a few times. Source: PBMCs, taken before ibrutinib treatment. The origin of this receptor is a human donor with chronic lymphocytic leukemia.

This chain's CDR3 is CAISVPASGANVLTF. The CDR3 region has the DNA TGTGCCATCAGTGTGCCCGCCTCTGGGGCCAACGTCCTGACTTTC. The chain links TRBV10-3 to TRBJ2-6; D unresolved. The CDR3 totals 15 residues. V lost 4 bases to trimming and J lost 0 bases, with 7 bases between them. The germline gives CDR1 ENHRY, CDR2 SYGVKD.